This TCR beta chain was sequenced for a study of T-cell reconstitution after alpha-beta-depleted transplantation in children. Using unique molecular identifiers, the investigators prepared the TCRbeta library. TCRdb processed the PCR reads anew with MiXCR; each CDR3 protein has one entry. The sample consists of roughly 220,000 distinct CDR3 sequences, more than 7.5% of them appearing once. This clonotype was seen many times. This CDR3 has 14 residues. V lost 1 base, J lost 5 bases, and 4 bases stayed unmatched. From germline, CDR1 is DFQATT and CDR2 SNEGSKA (reference sequence). The receptor's source is a human donor who donated a stem cell graft to a child with SCID. The chain uses TRBV20-1 and TRBJ1-5, with 8 bases that match TRBD1. The sequencing here drew on PBMCs from the stem cell graft donor, taken from the stem cell graft. The CDR3 here is CSARGQGSDQPQHF. The CDR3 DNA reads as TGCAGTGCTAGAGGACAGGGGAGTGATCAGCCCCAGCATTTT.